A single sample gave rise to the 3 T cell receptor beta chains below, sequenced in a study of shared clonotypes between healthy human individuals. CD8 cells regarded as naive lacked CD45RO, were positively chosen for CCR7, and omitted terminally differentiated effector memory CD45RA+ cells. Only in-frame clones appear in the TCRdb table, and some are missing; sequencing was by immunoSEQ multiplex PCR. The data contain about 2.2 million clones, around 93% of them singletons. Material for sequencing was naive CD8+ T cells from PBMCs. The receptors derive from a young man in good health. Some clones in this sample may be carry-over from other donors' samples.

The V and J genes are TRBV5-1 and TRBJ2-7; 7 bases match TRBD1. After removal of 4 bases from V and 3 bases from J, the junction contained 7 bases not matched to a gene. This CDR3 has 14 residues. Germline loops: CDR1 SGHRS, CDR2 YFSETQ. CDR3 residues: CASSLRDRFYEQYF. CDR3 nucleotide sequence: TGCGCCAGCAGCCTCCGGGACAGATTCTACGAGCAGTACTTC.

V gene TRBV27 combines with J gene TRBJ1-4, with D unclear. Germline V CDR1 and CDR2: MNHEY, SMNVEV (reference sequence). V was trimmed by 2 bases and J by 8 bases, leaving 12 bases between them. This CDR3 contains 14 residues. The CDR3 nucleotides are TGTGCCAGCAGTTTAAGCGGGTTCCAAGAAAAACTGTTTTTT. This sequence encodes CASSLSGFQEKLFF. Filled out from reference TRBV27 and TRBJ1-4, the complete variable domain reads EAQVTQNPRYLITVTGKKLTVTCSQNMNHEYMSWYRQDPGLGLRQIYYSMNVEVTDKGDVPEGYKVSRKEKRNFPLILESPSPNQTSLYFCASSLSGFQEKLFFGSGTQLSVL.

The rearrangement links TRBV6-1 to TRBJ2-7; D tentatively reads TRBD1 or TRBD2 (6 bases each). The V gene lost 6 bases and the J gene lost 3 bases, with 18 bases spanning the gap. The V gene's germline CDR1 is MNHNS and CDR2 SASEGT. This CDR3 is built from 15 residues. The DNA for the CDR3 is TGTGCCAGCAGCCCGGGTAGGGGGGCCTTCTACGAGCAGTACTTC. It translates to CASSPGRGAFYEQYF.